These 31 T cell receptor beta chains were sequenced from one sample in a study of T cells in narcolepsy. Generated by immunoSEQ multiplex PCR, the TCRdb table keeps only in-frame clones and is missing some. In the table there are roughly 10,000 clones, about three quarters of which are singletons. The specimen was CD45RA- memory CD8+ T cells from PBMCs. The receptor source for this set is a human donor with narcolepsy.

This clone was picked up a small number of times. The chain carries TRBV6-1 and TRBJ1-1; D unclear. V was cut by 6 bases and J by 9 bases, with 20 bases left in between. CDR1 and CDR2 from the germline V gene are MNHNS and SASEGT. This CDR3 is built from 14 residues. Written as DNA, the CDR3 is TGTGCCAGCAGCCCCTTTGGCGGAGACCTTAAAGCTTTCTTT. It codes for CASSPFGGDLKAFF.

This clone was counted between two and nine times. The genes are TRBV6-4 and TRBJ2-3; 10 positions agree with TRBD2. Germline CDR1 is MRHNA and CDR2 is SNTAGT. With 2 bases clipped from V and 4 bases from J, the junction kept 3 bases outside the gene matches. There are 15 residues in the CDR3. The CDR3 region is CASSDVAGGADTQYF. CDR3 DNA: TGTGCCAGCAGTGACGTAGCGGGAGGCGCAGATACGCAGTATTTT.

This clone was recorded once. V usage is TRBV6-1 and J usage is TRBJ2-6; possibly TRBD1 for D (5 bases). V shed 3 bases and J shed 2 bases, with 5 bases lying between them. Germline V gene sequence: CDR1 MNHNS, CDR2 SASEGT. The CDR3 length is 14 residues. Written as DNA, the CDR3 is TGTGCCAGCAGTGAGACAGCTGGGGCCAACGTCCTGACTTTC. Translating gives CASSETAGANVLTF.

The V and J genes are TRBV10-2 and TRBJ2-3; 7 positions match TRBD2. The germline V gene encodes CDR1 WSHSY and CDR2 SAAADI. This CDR3 contains 15 residues. V was pared by 3 bases and J by 0 bases, with 3 bases of the junction left unmatched. The CDR3 protein is CASSDPGGSTDTQYF. DNA of the CDR3: TGCGCCAGCAGTGATCCGGGGGGTAGCACAGATACGCAGTATTTT.

This sequence joins TRBV21-1 and TRBJ2-1; TRBD2, the table's D call, lacks a check against the DNA. TRBV21-1 is assigned pseudogene status. The CDR3 extends over 17 amino acids. This chain's CDR3 is CASSYPSRRSSYNEQFF. The CDR3 DNA follows: TGTGCCAGCAGTTACCCTAGCCGCAGGAGCTCCTACAATGAGCAGTTCTTC.

V and J are TRBV6-6 and TRBJ1-1, with 7 bases lining up with TRBD1. Germline loops: CDR1 MNHNY, CDR2 SVGAGI (reference sequence). V was pared by 5 bases and J by 1 base, with 4 bases of the junction left unmatched. The CDR3 has 14 amino acids. The CDR3 DNA sequence: TGTGCCAGCAGTCCCTGGACAGGGAACACTGAAGCTTTCTTT. Its protein is CASSPWTGNTEAFF.

This chain links TRBV29-1 with TRBJ2-1; D might be TRBD2 (6 bases). The length of the CDR3 is 13 residues. Trimming stripped 0 bases from V and 8 bases from J, with 11 bases between. Germline V lookup: CDR1 SQVTM, CDR2 ANQGSEA. The CDR3 loop reads CSVEDGRGDEQFF. The CDR3 nucleotides are TGCAGCGTTGAAGACGGGAGAGGGGATGAGCAGTTCTTC.

This chain joins TRBV7-8 and TRBJ2-5, with D possibly matching TRBD1 (6 bases). The CDR3 is made up of 14 amino acids. Per germline, CDR1 SGHVS and CDR2 FQNEAQ. The V end was cut by 5 bases, the J end by 6 bases, with 16 bases between. CDR3 in DNA: TGTGCCAGCAGCCGGACCGGGACAAGCAAGACCCAGTACTTC. This encodes CASSRTGTSKTQYF.

V usage is TRBV6-5 and J usage is TRBJ2-7, with D perhaps given as TRBD1 or TRBD2 (5 bases each). Per the germline V gene, CDR1 is MNHEY and CDR2 is SVGAGI. The V gene lost 6 bases and the J gene lost 0 bases, with 9 bases spanning the gap. CDR3 length equals 13 residues. CDR3 sequence: CASRRDASYEQYF. The CDR3 bases are TGTGCCAGCAGGAGGGACGCCTCCTACGAGCAGTACTTC.

The V and J genes are TRBV29-1 and TRBJ2-4, with 7 bases matching TRBD2. CDR3 length: 16 amino acids. Germline V lookup: CDR1 SQVTM, CDR2 ANQGSEA. After removal of 7 bases from V and 2 bases from J, the junction contained 14 bases not matched to a gene. This CDR3 reads CSADSSGSDSKNIQYF. The CDR3 DNA reads as TGCAGCGCTGACTCTAGCGGCTCTGACTCCAAAAACATTCAGTACTTC.

The genes are TRBV6-6 and TRBJ2-3; D not certain. This CDR3 region has 16 residues. CDR1 MNHNY and CDR2 SVGAGI come from the germline V gene (reference sequence). V dropped 0 bases and J dropped 0 bases, with 10 bases sitting between them. This chain's CDR3 is CASSYSIPSSTDTQYF. CDR3 sequence (DNA): TGTGCCAGCAGTTACTCGATTCCCTCTAGCACAGATACGCAGTATTTT.

This clone occurred a few times. The V gene is TRBV19, the J gene TRBJ1-1; D possibly corresponds to TRBD1 (5 bases). The V gene's germline CDR1 is LNHDA and CDR2 SQIVND (reference sequence). The CDR3 runs to 16 residues. Trimming took off 2 bases at V and 0 bases at J, with 13 bases between the two ends. CDR3 loop: CASSIKKGQMNTEAFF. CDR3 DNA sequence: TGTGCCAGTAGTATAAAAAAGGGGCAGATGAACACTGAAGCTTTCTTT.

The V and J genes are TRBV19 and TRBJ2-1, with 7 nucleotides matching TRBD2. V lost 1 base and J lost 5; bases outside the gene matches: 17. Germline values: CDR1 LNHDA, CDR2 SQIVND (reference sequence). The CDR3 runs 19 residues. The CDR3 loop reads CASSIGLSGLTWDDNEQFF. CDR3 DNA: TGTGCCAGTAGTATAGGTCTCTCGGGACTAACGTGGGATGACAATGAGCAGTTCTTC. Full variable domain (outside the CDR3, taken from reference TRBV19 and TRBJ2-1): DGGITQSPKYLFRKEGQNVTLSCEQNLNHDAMYWYRQDPGQGLRLIYYSQIVNDFQKGDIAEGYSVSREKKESFPLTVTSAQKNPTAFYLCASSIGLSGLTWDDNEQFFGPGTRLTVL.

The rearrangement uses TRBV10-3 and TRBJ2-5; D unresolved. With 2 bases removed from V and 4 bases from J, the gap between germline ends came to 14 bases. This CDR3 spans 15 amino acids. CDR1 is ENHRY, CDR2 SYGVKD, per germline. CDR3 coding DNA: TGTGCCATCAGTGAGGGAAGGGATGTAGGAGAGACCCAGTACTTC. The encoded protein is CAISEGRDVGETQYF.

V usage is TRBV5-4 and J usage is TRBJ2-3; no clear D. This CDR3 is built from 14 residues. V lost 4 bases and J lost 3, with 12 bases in between. Germline CDR1 is SGHNT and CDR2 is YYREEE (reference sequence). CDR3 protein: CASSRDTGTDTQYF. The CDR3 DNA follows: TGTGCCAGCAGCCGTGATACTGGAACAGATACGCAGTATTTT. Combining the CDR3 with reference TRBV5-4 and TRBJ2-3 gives the whole variable domain ETGVTQSPTHLIKTRGQQVTLRCSSQSGHNTVSWYQQALGQGPQFIFQYYREEENGRGNFPPRFSGLQFPNYSSELNVNALELDDSALYLCASSRDTGTDTQYFGPGTRLTVL.

This clone came up once. The CDR3 DNA reads TGCAGCGTCAAGGACACTATTTTACTAATGAACACTGAAGCTTTCTTT. Its translation: CSVKDTILLMNTEAFF. The genes are TRBV29-1 and TRBJ1-1; weak D call: TRBD1 (5 bases). The V gene's germline CDR1 is SQVTM and CDR2 ANQGSEA. V was pared by 6 bases and J by 0 bases, with 20 bases between. This CDR3 is built from 16 residues.

The chain couples TRBV14 to TRBJ2-7, with D uncertain. Trimming stripped 4 bases from V and 0 bases from J, with 10 bases between. This CDR3 has 14 amino acids. From germline, CDR1 is SGHDN and CDR2 FVKESK. CDR3 residues: CASSPLGPSYEQYF. CDR3 in DNA: TGTGCCAGCAGCCCGTTAGGACCCTCCTACGAGCAGTACTTC. The whole variable domain, filled in from reference TRBV14 and TRBJ2-7, reads EAGVTQFPSHSVIEKGQTVTLRCDPISGHDNLYWYRRVMGKEIKFLLHFVKESKQDESGMPNNRFLAERTGGTYSTLKVQPAELEDSGVYFCASSPLGPSYEQYFGPGTRLTVT.

This chain links TRBV7-6 with TRBJ2-3; unclear D gene. The CDR3 extends over 16 amino acids. CDR1 is SGHVS, CDR2 FNYEAQ, per germline. V was clipped by 1 base and J by 2 bases, with 13 bases between them. The CDR3: CASSLGTTLDTDTQYF. CDR3 DNA sequence: TGTGCCAGCAGCTTAGGAACCACTTTAGACACAGATACGCAGTATTTT.

This rearrangement joins TRBV15 to TRBJ1-5; no definite D call. Germline V gene sequence: CDR1 LNHNV, CDR2 YYDKDF (reference sequence). V dropped 0 bases and J dropped 7 bases, with 10 bases sitting between them. The CDR3 is 14 amino acids. CDR3 region: CATSRDQEGQPQHF. The CDR3 bases are TGTGCCACCAGCAGAGATCAAGAGGGCCAGCCCCAGCATTTT.

The gene calls are TRBV4-3 and TRBJ1-2; D call uncertain. V lost 0 bases and J lost 0, with 2 bases in between. Germline V lookup: CDR1 LGHNA, CDR2 YSLEER. The CDR3 totals 13 residues. CDR3 nucleotide sequence: TGCGCCAGCAGCCAAGACACTAACTATGGCTACACCTTC. Amino acids: CASSQDTNYGYTF.

The V and J genes are TRBV9 and TRBJ2-5, with D perhaps matching TRBD1 or TRBD2 (6 bases each). The CDR3 spans 16 residues. Germline CDR1 and CDR2: SGDLS and YYNGEE. Trimming shortened V by 0 bases and J by 3 bases, and 15 bases separated the two germline ends. The CDR3 nucleotides read TGTGCCAGCAGCGTAGGATGGCGGAGGGGGGAAGAGACCCAGTACTTC. Translation: CASSVGWRRGEETQYF.

This clone has a single count. The junction shows a germline mismatch at one end, possibly a read error. Other DNA sequences from this sample encode an identical CDR3 as well. The chain carries TRBV9 and TRBJ2-1; the D is unclear. CDR3 length: 15 residues. Germline V gene data show CDR1 as SGDLS and CDR2 as YYNGEE. CDR3 in DNA: TGTGCCAGCAGCGTAGTCCGTAGCTCCTACAATGAACAGTTCTTC. Residues: CASSVVRSSYNEQFF.

The genes are TRBV30 and TRBJ1-1, with a weak D call TRBD1 (5 bases). Trimming cost V 7 bases and J 5 bases, with 11 bases left between them. CDR1 GTSNPN and CDR2 SVGIG come from the germline V gene (reference sequence). The CDR3 extends over 11 amino acids. CDR3 sequence: CAYGWGTEAFF. As DNA, the CDR3 is TGTGCCTACGGCTGGGGGACTGAAGCTTTCTTT.

The chain carries TRBV6-5 and TRBJ1-1, with TRBD1 as a possible D gene (5 bases). The CDR3 contains 16 residues. Per germline, CDR1 MNHEY and CDR2 SVGAGI. Trimming took 0 bases from V and 5 from J, leaving 16 bases between them. The CDR3 DNA follows: TGTGCCAGCAGTTACTCGATCGGAGAAAGGGGAACTGAAGCTTTCTTT. It codes for CASSYSIGERGTEAFF.

The chain is built from TRBV6-1 and TRBJ1-4; D unresolved. V was clipped by 4 bases and J by 0 bases, with 9 bases between them. Looked up from germline, CDR1 is MNHNS and CDR2 is SASEGT. The CDR3 loop spans 15 amino acids. The CDR3 spells CASSVGPATNEKLFF. In DNA, the CDR3 is TGTGCCAGCAGTGTAGGACCGGCAACTAATGAAAAACTGTTTTTT.

This clone turned up a few times. V usage is TRBV6-1 and J usage is TRBJ1-2, with 9 bases lining up with TRBD1. Germline assignment: CDR1 MNHNS and CDR2 SASEGT. The V and J ends lost 7 bases and 6 bases, in that order; junction bases with no gene match: 12. The CDR3 extends over 15 amino acids. CDR3 nucleotides: TGTGCCAGCACCCCGGTTATGGGACAGGGTCATGGCTACACCTTC. It yields the protein CASTPVMGQGHGYTF.

This chain links TRBV29-1 with TRBJ1-2; unclear D gene. V was cut by 6 bases and J by 8 bases, with 10 bases left in between. The CDR3 has 10 residues. Germline V lookup: CDR1 SQVTM, CDR2 ANQGSEA. In DNA form, the CDR3 reads TGCAGCGTACCTTCTGAGGGCTACACCTTC. Residues: CSVPSEGYTF.

This rearrangement joins TRBV4-1 to TRBJ2-7; TRBD2 matches 7 bases. The CDR3 sequence is 16 residues long. Germline V gene sequence: CDR1 MGHRA, CDR2 YSYEKL. V dropped 3 bases and J dropped 5; count of bases not matched to a gene: 13. In DNA form, the CDR3 reads TGCGCCAGCAGCCAGGTCTACCGGGGAGGGTTAGACGAGCAGTACTTC. This translates into CASSQVYRGGLDEQYF.

This clone was seen a few times. V and J are TRBV6-5 and TRBJ2-1, with TRBD2 identical over 7 bases. V dropped 7 bases and J dropped 8; count of bases not matched to a gene: 8. The CDR3 loop spans 13 amino acids. Looked up from germline, CDR1 is MNHEY and CDR2 is SVGAGI. The CDR3 nucleotides are TGTGCCAGCATGGAACGGGAGGTCGATGAGCAGTTCTTC. Its protein product is CASMEREVDEQFF.

The rearrangement links TRBV6-1 to TRBJ2-1; 12 bases align to TRBD2. The V segment lost 3 bases and the J segment 7 bases; nucleotides outside the gene matches: 7. CDR1 is MNHNS, CDR2 SASEGT, per germline. This CDR3 spans 16 amino acids. CDR3 residues: CASSDWASGGGNEQFF. CDR3 DNA sequence: TGTGCCAGCAGTGATTGGGCTAGCGGGGGGGGTAATGAGCAGTTCTTC.

The chain couples TRBV5-6 to TRBJ2-2; a possible D gene is TRBD2 (6 bases). In germline, CDR1 is SGHDT, CDR2 YYEEEE. V was clipped by 4 bases and J by 4 bases, with 20 bases between them. The CDR3 runs to 17 residues. CDR3 in amino acids: CASSLYSGTGLTGELFF. The CDR3 coding sequence is TGTGCCAGCAGCCTCTACTCCGGGACGGGACTCACCGGGGAGCTGTTTTTT.